These 20 T cell receptor beta chains came from one sample sequenced in a study of T cell repertoires in cytomegalovirus infection. MiXCR, run by TCRdb on the reads, gives a single entry per CDR3 protein. In the table there are some 390,000 distinct CDR3 sequences, around 18% of which are singletons. Sequencing was performed on PBMCs. These receptors all stem from a human donor in good health (CMV status not recorded). Some clones in this sample may be carry-over from other donors' samples.

This clonotype was counted at least ten times. CDR3 region: CASSLNAAETQYF. The CDR3 coding sequence is TGTGCCAGCAGCTTAAACGCGGCGGAGACCCAGTACTTC. V usage is TRBV7-2 and J usage is TRBJ2-5; D is uncertain. V was shortened by 2 bases and J by 5 bases, with 9 bases between the two germline ends. The CDR3 loop spans 13 amino acids. Germline V gives CDR1 SGHTA, CDR2 FQGNSA.

The V and J genes are TRBV3-1 and TRBJ2-7; D is possibly TRBD1 or TRBD2 (5 bases each). V shed 4 bases and J shed 2 bases, with 15 bases lying between them. The CDR3 covers 15 residues. The V gene's germline CDR1 is LGHDT and CDR2 YNNKEL (reference sequence). The CDR3 is CASSPTSWGPYEQYF. In DNA, the CDR3 is TGTGCCAGCAGCCCTACAAGCTGGGGACCCTACGAGCAGTACTTC.

This rearrangement joins TRBV7-9 to TRBJ2-5; TRBD1 matches at 9 bases. Losses at the gene ends were 4 bases for V and 7 bases for J; bases not matched to a gene: 16. The CDR3 runs 17 residues. Germline loops: CDR1 SEHNR, CDR2 FQNEAQ (reference sequence). This CDR3 reads CASSSQTDTMTGGTQYF. The CDR3 region has the DNA TGTGCCAGCAGCTCCCAAACGGACACAATGACAGGGGGGACCCAGTACTTC.

This sequence joins TRBV29-1 and TRBJ2-1, with TRBD1 as a possible D gene (6 bases). Between the trimmed V and J ends, which lost 2 bases and 0 bases, there was a span of 14 bases. This CDR3 spans 16 amino acids. Per the germline V gene, CDR1 is SQVTM and CDR2 is ANQGSEA. Written as DNA, the CDR3 is TGCAGCGTTGAATTCCAGACAGGTAGCTCCTACAATGAGCAGTTCTTC. Residues: CSVEFQTGSSYNEQFF.

This clonotype was recorded a few times. The chain combines TRBV7-2 with TRBJ2-5; 7 bases are shared with TRBD1. The CDR3 length is 15 residues. Trimming removed 5 bases from V and 1 base from J; junction bases left unmatched: 7. Germline V gene data show CDR1 as SGHTA and CDR2 as FQGNSA. CDR3 bases: TGTGCCAGCAGCCCCCAGGGACAGACCCAAGAGACCCAGTACTTC. Its translation is CASSPQGQTQETQYF.

The sample holds a few counts of this clonotype. This chain connects TRBV10-3 to TRBJ2-5, with a possible D match to TRBD2 (7 bases). Trimming left V 3 bases short and J 7 bases short, with 18 bases between. Germline values: CDR1 ENHRY, CDR2 SYGVKD. The CDR3 length is 15 residues. This CDR3 is CAISDVGGAAVTQYF. The CDR3 nucleotides read TGTGCCATCAGTGACGTTGGGGGGGCCGCTGTGACCCAGTACTTC.

This chain links TRBV11-2 with TRBJ1-1; D possibly corresponds to TRBD1 (6 bases). The germline V gene encodes CDR1 SGHAT and CDR2 FQNNGV. V lost 5 bases, J lost 3 bases, and 19 bases lay in between. The CDR3 sequence is 16 residues long. CDR3 in DNA: TGTGCCAGCAGCCTCACTGGGGGGGCTCTTTACACTGAAGCTTTCTTT. Protein product: CASSLTGGALYTEAFF.

In this sample, this clonotype turned up many times. This chain joins TRBV7-2 and TRBJ2-1; D ambiguous. Germline CDR1 reads SGHTA; CDR2 reads FQGNSA. This CDR3 contains 12 residues. The V gene lost 2 bases and the J gene lost 10 bases, with 9 bases spanning the gap. CDR3 region: CASSLRVNEQFF. The CDR3 DNA reads as TGTGCCAGCAGCTTACGGGTAAACGAGCAGTTCTTC.

This clonotype was detected ten times or more. The chain is built from TRBV7-2 and TRBJ2-7, with 8 bases identical to TRBD2. J gave up 6 bases and V 5 bases, and 18 bases lay outside the gene matches. The germline V gene encodes CDR1 SGHTA and CDR2 FQGNSA. The CDR3 is 17 residues long. CDR3 nucleotide sequence: TGTGCCAGCAGCCGGACGTTTACTAGCGGACGATCGGTCGAGCAGTACTTC. Translated, it gives CASSRTFTSGRSVEQYF. The variable domain in full, with the rest retrieved from reference TRBV7-2 and TRBJ2-7, is GAGVSQSPSNKVTEKGKDVELRCDPISGHTALYWYRQSLGQGLEFLIYFQGNSAPDKSGLPSDRFSAERTGGSVSTLTIQRTQQEDSAVYLCASSRTFTSGRSVEQYFGPGTRLTVT.

The chain carries TRBV27 and TRBJ2-5, with 9 bases fitting TRBD2. Per the germline V gene, CDR1 is MNHEY and CDR2 is SMNVEV (reference sequence). Unmatched junction bases numbered 7, after V lost 8 bases and J lost 6 bases. The CDR3 loop spans 13 amino acids. CDR3 in amino acids: CASGLAGWKTQYF. The CDR3 nucleotides read TGTGCCAGCGGGCTAGCGGGATGGAAGACCCAGTACTTC.

The chain carries TRBV7-9 and TRBJ2-2; 12 bases line up with TRBD1. With V trimmed by 4 bases and J by 0 bases, 6 bases remained unmatched. Germline V gives CDR1 SEHNR, CDR2 FQNEAQ (reference sequence). CDR3 length equals 18 residues. In nucleotides, the CDR3 is TGTGCCAGCAGCTCACGGGACAGGGGGCCTACGAACACCGGGGAGCTGTTTTTT. Protein product: CASSSRDRGPTNTGELFF.

This sequence joins TRBV7-9 and TRBJ2-3; 7 positions agree with TRBD2. V lost 8 bases and J lost 0; bases outside the gene matches: 2. Germline CDR1 is SEHNR and CDR2 is FQNEAQ (reference sequence). The CDR3 runs to 13 residues. The CDR3: CASGRESTDTQYF. DNA of the CDR3: TGTGCCAGCGGGCGGGAGAGCACAGATACGCAGTATTTT.

J is TRBJ2-7 and V is TRBV19, with no clear D. Germline V gene sequence: CDR1 LNHDA, CDR2 SQIVND (reference sequence). V dropped 5 bases and J dropped 0 bases, with 14 bases sitting between them. This CDR3 is built from 15 residues. This chain's CDR3 is CASSLGQALSYEQYF. Here the CDR3 DNA reads TGTGCCAGTAGTTTGGGCCAAGCCCTCTCCTACGAGCAGTACTTC. Full variable domain (outside the CDR3, taken from reference TRBV19 and TRBJ2-7): DGGITQSPKYLFRKEGQNVTLSCEQNLNHDAMYWYRQDPGQGLRLIYYSQIVNDFQKGDIAEGYSVSREKKESFPLTVTSAQKNPTAFYLCASSLGQALSYEQYFGPGTRLTVT.

The chain combines TRBV28 with TRBJ2-7, with D possibly being TRBD1 (8 bases). Germline V CDR1 and CDR2: MDHEN, SYDVKM. This CDR3 is built from 15 residues. V lost 5 bases to trimming and J lost 3 bases, with 17 bases between them. CDR3 DNA sequence: TGTGCCAGCAGTCCGCGACAGGGGAGGGGCTACGAGCAGTACTTC. This encodes CASSPRQGRGYEQYF. The complete variable domain, with remaining parts taken from reference TRBV28 and TRBJ2-7, reads DVKVTQSSRYLVKRTGEKVFLECVQDMDHENMFWYRQDPGLGLRLIYFSYDVKMKEKGDIPEGYSVSREKKERFSLILESASTNQTSMYLCASSPRQGRGYEQYFGPGTRLTVT.

V and J are TRBV15 and TRBJ2-5; weak D call: TRBD1 (5 bases). V gave up 4 bases and J gave up 7 bases, with 13 bases separating them. The CDR3 is 13 amino acids. Germline lookup yields CDR1 LNHNV and CDR2 YYDKDF (reference sequence). This CDR3 is CATSIDRRGTQYF. CDR3 nucleotide sequence: TGTGCCACCAGCATCGACAGACGCGGGACCCAGTACTTC.

This clonotype was detected only a few times. This chain joins TRBV7-2 and TRBJ2-3; TRBD2 aligns across 11 bases. The germline V gene encodes CDR1 SGHTA and CDR2 FQGNSA. This CDR3 spans 18 amino acids. V dropped 5 bases and J dropped 1; count of bases not matched to a gene: 11. CDR3 in amino acids: CASSRVPGLAGGTDTQYF. The DNA of the CDR3 is TGTGCCAGCAGCAGGGTCCCTGGACTAGCGGGCGGCACAGATACGCAGTATTTT.

This clonotype was counted at least ten times. The rearrangement uses TRBV7-2 and TRBJ2-5; TRBD2 might be the D (6 bases). V lost 6 bases to trimming and J lost 2 bases, with 10 bases between them. CDR3 length: 13 amino acids. Germline CDR1 and CDR2: SGHTA and FQGNSA. In DNA, the CDR3 is TGTGCCAGCAGACTTAGCGGACAAGAGACCCAGTACTTC. Translation gives CASRLSGQETQYF.

The rearrangement links TRBV5-1 to TRBJ2-3; 7 bases fit TRBD1. Germline V lookup: CDR1 SGHRS, CDR2 YFSETQ. The V and J ends lost 8 bases and 7 bases, in that order; junction bases with no gene match: 13. The CDR3 contains 14 residues. This chain's CDR3 is CASGRTGNINTQYF. The CDR3 nucleotides are TGCGCCAGTGGTCGGACAGGTAACATCAATACGCAGTATTTT.

This clonotype was detected ten times or more. CDR3 region: CASKGSLFLVYEQYF. The DNA of the CDR3 is TGTGCCAGCAAGGGTAGTCTGTTTTTAGTGTACGAGCAGTACTTC. The chain is built from TRBV7-2 and TRBJ2-7; D call uncertain. V lost 7 bases and J 4 bases, leaving 20 bases between the germline ends. Germline V gene data show CDR1 as SGHTA and CDR2 as FQGNSA. This CDR3 has 15 residues.

This chain uses TRBV19 with TRBJ1-1; D gene uncertain. Trimming left V 6 bases short and J 5 bases short, with 19 bases between. Germline V gives CDR1 LNHDA, CDR2 SQIVND (reference sequence). This CDR3 region has 15 residues. The DNA for the CDR3 is TGTGCCAGTAGCTTCAGGCCCCTACGTCAGACTGAAGCTTTCTTT. It codes for CASSFRPLRQTEAFF.